Below, 32 T cell receptor beta chains from the same sample are listed, as sequenced in a study of blood T cell repertoires in COVID-19 (dated by TCRdb to the early 2020s). Library preparation used the immunoSEQ multiplex PCR assay. Held by TCRdb, this immuneACCESS table contains in-frame sequences only and omits some clones. Under half of the omission traces to an unresolved V gene where checked; the cause of the rest is unknown. The sample contains around 180,000 clones, about 87% of them found a single time. 20% to 30% of the sample comes from the top ten. Sequencing was done on a sample of peripheral blood. These receptors were taken from a man between 60 and 75 years old with acute or convalescent COVID-19.

The chain combines TRBV7-8 with TRBJ2-7; 9 bases are shared with TRBD1. V gave up 4 bases and J gave up 6 bases; unmatched junction bases: 7. CDR3 length equals 14 residues. Germline V gene sequence: CDR1 SGHVS, CDR2 FQNEAQ. This CDR3 is CASSSTGQGVEQYV. The CDR3 region has the DNA TGTGCCAGCAGCTCCACGGGACAGGGAGTCGAGCAGTACGTC.

The CDR3 loop is CASSRGNTIYF. DNA of the CDR3: TGCGCCAGCAGTCGGGGAAACACCATATATTTT. The chain employs TRBV5-1 and TRBJ1-3; D is undetermined. Trimming pared 5 bases from V and 4 bases from J, leaving 4 bases between. Looked up from germline, CDR1 is SGHRS and CDR2 is YFSETQ. The CDR3 runs 11 residues.

In its sample, this clone was seen once. The chain has TRBV12-5 and TRBJ2-7, with D unclear. CDR3 length: 14 amino acids. Per germline, CDR1 LGHNT and CDR2 FRNRAP. Between the trimmed V and J ends, which lost 1 base and 1 base, there was a span of 8 bases. The CDR3 is CASGLGTGSYEQYF. CDR3 nucleotides: TGTGCTAGTGGTTTGGGTACCGGGTCCTACGAGCAGTACTTC.

The genes are TRBV29-1 and TRBJ1-3; TRBD1 matches 9 bases. The CDR3 runs to 14 residues. Germline CDR1 and CDR2: SQVTM and ANQGSEA. V lost 6 bases, J lost 1 base, and 4 bases stayed unmatched. As DNA, the CDR3 is TGCAGCGTCGTACAGGGGGCTTCTGGAAACACCATATATTTT. This encodes CSVVQGASGNTIYF. Complete variable domain (other parts from reference TRBV29-1 and TRBJ1-3): SAVISQKPSRDICQRGTSLTIQCQVDSQVTMMFWYRQQPGQSLTLIATANQGSEATYESGFVIDKFPISRPNLTFSTLTVSNMSPEDSSIYLCSVVQGASGNTIYFGEGSWLTVV.

V is TRBV7-3 and J is TRBJ2-5; 7 bases align to TRBD1. The V gene end was trimmed by 4 bases and the J gene end by 2 bases; junction bases not matched to a gene: 1. Germline V gene data show CDR1 as SGHTA and CDR2 as FQGTGA. The CDR3 runs 13 residues. The CDR3 region is CASSSRGQETQYF. The DNA for the CDR3 is TGTGCCAGCAGCTCCAGGGGGCAAGAGACCCAGTACTTC.

In this sample, this clone turned up once. The chain has TRBV11-3 and TRBJ1-1; no reliable D call. Germline V lookup: CDR1 SGHNT, CDR2 YENEEA. V was trimmed by 3 bases and J by 7 bases, leaving 3 bases between them. The CDR3 covers 10 residues. The CDR3 sequence is CASSFREAFF. CDR3 DNA: TGTGCCAGCAGCTTCCGTGAAGCTTTCTTT.

The J gene is TRBJ1-4, the V gene TRBV20-1; a weak D match, TRBD1 (5 bases). The CDR3 runs 13 residues. V was clipped by 3 bases and J by 6 bases, with 11 bases between them. The V gene's germline CDR1 is DFQATT and CDR2 SNEGSKA (reference sequence). Written as DNA, the CDR3 is TGCAGTGCTAGTTCAGGGTCGGATGAAAAACTGTTTTTT. The encoded protein is CSASSGSDEKLFF.

The genes are TRBV19 and TRBJ1-5; 8 bases are a match to TRBD1. CDR1 LNHDA and CDR2 SQIVND come from the germline V gene (reference sequence). The trim removed 7 bases at V and 0 bases at J, leaving 14 bases unmatched. This CDR3 comprises 18 residues. CDR3 sequence (DNA): TGTGCCAGTACCCCATCCTGGGACAGGCGCTATAGCAATCAGCCCCAGCATTTT. It specifies CASTPSWDRRYSNQPQHF. The full variable domain, its missing parts supplied by reference TRBV19 and TRBJ1-5, is DGGITQSPKYLFRKEGQNVTLSCEQNLNHDAMYWYRQDPGQGLRLIYYSQIVNDFQKGDIAEGYSVSREKKESFPLTVTSAQKNPTAFYLCASTPSWDRRYSNQPQHFGDGTRLSIL.

The chain joins TRBV6-5 to TRBJ2-1; 13 positions agree with TRBD2. Germline V gene sequence: CDR1 MNHEY, CDR2 SVGAGI. The V segment lost 8 bases and the J segment 8 bases; nucleotides outside the gene matches: 6. The CDR3 loop spans 14 amino acids. CDR3 DNA: TGTGCCAGCGGGACGACTAGCGGGAGGCATGAGCAGTTCTTC. The encoded protein is CASGTTSGRHEQFF.

This clone was detected only a few times. V usage is TRBV9 and J usage is TRBJ1-3; 10 bases map to TRBD1. This CDR3 comprises 15 residues. CDR1 and CDR2 from the germline V gene are SGDLS and YYNGEE. Trimming at V came to 4 bases and at J to 7 bases, leaving 8 bases not matched to a gene. The CDR3: CASSLGQGGRNTIYF. The CDR3 nucleotides read TGTGCCAGCAGCTTAGGACAGGGGGGTAGGAACACCATATATTTT.

The V and J genes are TRBV27 and TRBJ1-2; the match to TRBD1 covers 7 bases. Germline loops: CDR1 MNHEY, CDR2 SMNVEV (reference sequence). Trimming cost V 4 bases and J 3 bases; bases outside gene matches: 8. This CDR3 spans 15 amino acids. This chain's CDR3 is CASSSPGQSDYGYTF. Here the CDR3 DNA reads TGTGCCAGCAGTTCTCCGGGACAGAGCGACTATGGCTACACCTTC.

This chain connects TRBV5-4 to TRBJ2-3; 7 bases are shared with TRBD2. Germline CDR1 is SGHNT and CDR2 is YYREEE (reference sequence). The CDR3 sequence is 16 residues long. V was clipped by 4 bases and J by 0 bases; unmatched bases: 8. In DNA form, the CDR3 reads TGTGCCAGCAGCCAGCGAAGGGGAGGGAGCACAGATACGCAGTATTTT. This sequence encodes CASSQRRGGSTDTQYF.

V is TRBV6-2 or TRBV6-3 and J is TRBJ1-1, with D maybe TRBD1 (6 bases). Germline CDR1 MNHEY, CDR2 SVGEGT. Trimming pared 2 bases from V and 6 bases from J, leaving 13 bases between. This CDR3 contains 14 residues. CDR3 DNA: TGTGCCAGCAGTTACGGTTGGGAGGGGGCTGAAGCTTTCTTT. It encodes CASSYGWEGAEAFF.

The CDR3 sequence is CAWTETGTGASPLHF. The CDR3 region has the DNA TGTGCCTGGACCGAGACCGGGACAGGGGCCTCACCCCTCCACTTT. V usage is TRBV30 and J usage is TRBJ1-6; 10 nucleotides line up with TRBD1. This CDR3 region has 15 residues. Germline CDR1 GTSNPN, CDR2 SVGIG (reference sequence). With V trimmed by 4 bases and J by 10 bases, 10 bases remained unmatched.

This rearrangement joins TRBV6-5 to TRBJ2-5; 8 nucleotides agree with TRBD1. CDR3 length: 15 residues. CDR1 is MNHEY and CDR2 is SVGAGI in the germline V gene. J lost 1 base, V lost 6 bases, and 7 bases had no gene match. The CDR3 DNA follows: TGTGCCAGCAGCCGCTGGGACAGGCCCCAAGAGACCCAGTACTTC. It translates to CASSRWDRPQETQYF.

The genes are TRBV10-1 and TRBJ1-1; D might be TRBD1 (6 bases). Germline V CDR1 and CDR2: WNHNN, SYGVQD (reference sequence). The length of the CDR3 is 14 residues. Trimming stripped 4 bases from V and 1 base from J, with 10 bases between. CDR3 amino acids: CASSVGRGNTEAFF. CDR3 in DNA: TGCGCCAGCAGTGTCGGCAGGGGGAACACTGAAGCTTTCTTT.

This clone was counted a few times. An end of the junction differs from the germline gene, which may be a read error. The V gene is TRBV3-1 (or the pseudogene TRBV3-2), the J gene TRBJ1-1, with D hard to call. Germline V gives CDR1 LGHDT, CDR2 YNNKEL (reference sequence). This CDR3 has 11 residues. Here the CDR3 DNA reads TGTGCCAGCAGCCAGAGGGAGTGCCCCGTCTTT. This gives the protein CASSQRECPVF.

The CDR3 sequence is CSPLMGLAGEETQYF. The CDR3 bases are TGCAGCCCGCTAATGGGACTAGCGGGGGAAGAGACCCAGTACTTC. This sequence joins TRBV29-1 and TRBJ2-5; 14 nucleotides agree with TRBD2. The CDR3 is 15 amino acids. CDR1 and CDR2 from the germline V gene are SQVTM and ANQGSEA. With 8 bases clipped from V and 3 bases from J, the junction kept 8 bases outside the gene matches.

The chain carries TRBV10-3 and TRBJ1-6; D perhaps matches TRBD1 (6 bases). The CDR3 spans 14 residues. Looked up from germline, CDR1 is ENHRY and CDR2 is SYGVKD. With 6 bases removed from V and 7 bases from J, the gap between germline ends came to 13 bases. CDR3 sequence: CAIREQGENSPLHF. The CDR3 DNA follows: TGTGCCATCAGGGAACAGGGTGAGAATTCACCCCTCCACTTT.

This chain uses TRBV18 with TRBJ2-3, with 9 positions matching TRBD2. Germline V gene sequence: CDR1 KGHSH, CDR2 LQKENI. This CDR3 has 17 residues. After removal of 3 bases from V and 3 bases from J, the junction contained 10 bases not matched to a gene. In DNA, the CDR3 is TGTGCCAGCTCACCGATAAAGCCTAGCGGGATAACAGATACGCAGTATTTT. Translation gives CASSPIKPSGITDTQYF.

This clone was seen just once. This chain connects TRBV11-3 to TRBJ2-1; 13 bases line up with TRBD2. V shed 2 bases, J shed 9 bases, and the junction held 4 bases outside the gene matches. Germline values: CDR1 SGHNT, CDR2 YENEEA. CDR3 length equals 15 residues. The CDR3 spells CASSLRTSGSGEQFF. The CDR3 DNA reads TGTGCCAGCAGCTTACGGACTAGCGGGAGTGGTGAGCAGTTCTTC.

The count of this clone is one. The chain uses TRBV6-5 and TRBJ1-2; TRBD1 might be the D (6 bases). This CDR3 is 13 amino acids long. With 6 bases removed from V and 3 bases from J, the gap between germline ends came to 11 bases. The germline V gene has CDR1 MNHEY and CDR2 SVGAGI. Here the CDR3 DNA reads TGTGCCAGCAGGGCGGACAGCCACTATGGCTACACCTTC. Translation gives CASRADSHYGYTF.

Turning to this clone: One junction end disagrees with the germline gene, perhaps due to a read error. The chain combines TRBV5-1 with TRBJ1-1; a weak D match, TRBD1 (5 bases). The germline gives CDR1 SGHRS, CDR2 YFSETQ. This CDR3 is 14 amino acids long. Here the CDR3 reads CASSLGGAVERICF. The DNA for the CDR3 is TGCGCCAGCAGCTTGGGGGGCGCGGTCGAAAGAATTTGCTTT.

V and J are TRBV19 and TRBJ2-4, with a tentative D call TRBD2 (6 bases). CDR1 is LNHDA and CDR2 is SQIVND in the germline V gene (reference sequence). The germline V and J ends were trimmed by 3 bases and 1 base, with 10 bases remaining between them. This CDR3 contains 15 residues. The chain's CDR3 is CASSIGGFAKNIQYF. The CDR3 DNA sequence: TGTGCCAGTAGTATCGGGGGTTTTGCCAAAAACATTCAGTACTTC. Filled out from reference TRBV19 and TRBJ2-4, the complete variable domain reads DGGITQSPKYLFRKEGQNVTLSCEQNLNHDAMYWYRQDPGQGLRLIYYSQIVNDFQKGDIAEGYSVSREKKESFPLTVTSAQKNPTAFYLCASSIGGFAKNIQYFGAGTRLSVL.

The V and J genes are TRBV5-1 and TRBJ2-2; D possibly corresponds to TRBD2 (6 bases). The CDR3 covers 17 residues. The V and J ends lost 2 bases and 0 bases respectively, with 14 bases between them. The germline CDR1 and CDR2 sequences are SGHRS and YFSETQ. The chain's CDR3 is CASSFPGGLANTGELFF. CDR3 DNA sequence: TGCGCCAGCAGCTTCCCCGGGGGACTCGCGAACACCGGGGAGCTGTTTTTT.

The chain carries TRBV5-6 and TRBJ2-7; TRBD1 is a possible D gene (8 bases). V was clipped by 4 bases and J by 6 bases, with 14 bases between them. The CDR3 has 13 amino acids. The germline gives CDR1 SGHDT, CDR2 YYEEEE. CDR3 sequence (DNA): TGTGCCAGCAGCGCCACAGGGGGGGGCGAGCAGTACTTC. Its translation is CASSATGGGEQYF. The full variable domain, rest sourced from reference TRBV5-6 and TRBJ2-7, is DAGVTQSPTHLIKTRGQQVTLRCSPKSGHDTVSWYQQALGQGPQFIFQYYEEEERQRGNFPDRFSGHQFPNYSSELNVNALLLGDSALYLCASSATGGGEQYFGPGTRLTVT.

The chain couples TRBV13 to TRBJ2-3; 10 nucleotides agree with TRBD2. The V gene's germline CDR1 is PRHDT and CDR2 FYEKMQ (reference sequence). The V gene end was trimmed by 5 bases and the J gene end by 3 bases; junction bases not matched to a gene: 5. The CDR3 extends over 15 amino acids. The CDR3 nucleotides read TGTGCCAGCAGCCCCGGGGGACTAGCGACAGATACGCAGTATTTT. It yields the protein CASSPGGLATDTQYF.

This clone was seen only once. This chain links TRBV24-1 with TRBJ2-7; the D gene is possibly TRBD1 (6 bases). This CDR3 region has 12 residues. Germline-derived CDR1 and CDR2 are KGHDR and SFDVKD. V lost 4 bases and J 7 bases, leaving 10 bases between the germline ends. The CDR3, as DNA: TGTGCCACCAGTGAACAGGGAAAAGAGCAGTACGTC. Its translation is CATSEQGKEQYV.

In this sample, this clone turned up once. The chain uses TRBV6-1 and TRBJ1-2, with a possible D match to TRBD1 (6 bases). The V gene lost 6 bases and the J gene lost 4 bases, with 12 bases spanning the gap. Germline CDR1 and CDR2: MNHNS and SASEGT. This CDR3 spans 13 amino acids. Written as DNA, the CDR3 is TGTGCCAGCAGGATAGGACAGCCCTATGGCTACACCTTC. The encoded protein is CASRIGQPYGYTF.

The genes are TRBV5-1 and TRBJ1-4, with 7 bases fitting TRBD1. The CDR3 is 13 residues long. V was pared by 2 bases and J by 8 bases, with 3 bases of the junction left unmatched. Germline V gene data show CDR1 as SGHRS and CDR2 as YFSETQ. The CDR3 DNA reads TGCGCCAGCAGCTTTACAGGGGAAGAAAAACTGTTTTTT. Translating gives CASSFTGEEKLFF. The full variable domain, its missing parts supplied by reference TRBV5-1 and TRBJ1-4, is KAGVTQTPRYLIKTRGQQVTLSCSPISGHRSVSWYQQTPGQGLQFLFEYFSETQRNKGNFPGRFSGRQFSNSRSEMNVSTLELGDSALYLCASSFTGEEKLFFGSGTQLSVL.

CDR3 residues: CASSQQGASGNTIYF. In DNA, the CDR3 is TGTGCCAGCAGCCAACAGGGGGCGTCCGGAAACACCATATATTTT. The V call is TRBV3-1 (or the pseudogene TRBV3-2), the J call TRBJ1-3; 8 bases are a match to TRBD1. The CDR3 covers 15 residues. The germline gives CDR1 LGHDT, CDR2 YNNKEL (reference sequence). V shed 2 bases and J 4 bases; nucleotides not matched to a gene: 4.

This rearrangement joins TRBV11-2 to TRBJ2-3, with 12 bases fitting TRBD2. Unmatched junction bases numbered 5, after V lost 3 bases and J lost 4 bases. The CDR3 is 16 residues long. The germline gives CDR1 SGHAT, CDR2 FQNNGV. The CDR3 coding sequence is TGTGCCAGCAGCTTCGAACTAGCGGGGGGCGCAGATACGCAGTATTTT. Its translation is CASSFELAGGADTQYF.